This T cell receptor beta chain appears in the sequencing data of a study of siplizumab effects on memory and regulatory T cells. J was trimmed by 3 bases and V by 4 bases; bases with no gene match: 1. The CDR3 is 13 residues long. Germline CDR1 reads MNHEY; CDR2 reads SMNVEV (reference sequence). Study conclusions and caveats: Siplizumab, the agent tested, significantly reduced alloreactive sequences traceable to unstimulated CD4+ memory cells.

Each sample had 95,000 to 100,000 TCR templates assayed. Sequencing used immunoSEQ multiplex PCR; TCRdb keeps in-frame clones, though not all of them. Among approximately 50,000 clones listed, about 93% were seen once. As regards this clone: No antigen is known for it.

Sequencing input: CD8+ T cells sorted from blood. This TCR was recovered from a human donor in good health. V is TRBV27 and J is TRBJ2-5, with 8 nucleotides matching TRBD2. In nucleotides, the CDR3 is TGTGCCAGCAGTTGGCGGGGGGAAGAGACCCAGTACTTC. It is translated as CASSWRGEETQYF.